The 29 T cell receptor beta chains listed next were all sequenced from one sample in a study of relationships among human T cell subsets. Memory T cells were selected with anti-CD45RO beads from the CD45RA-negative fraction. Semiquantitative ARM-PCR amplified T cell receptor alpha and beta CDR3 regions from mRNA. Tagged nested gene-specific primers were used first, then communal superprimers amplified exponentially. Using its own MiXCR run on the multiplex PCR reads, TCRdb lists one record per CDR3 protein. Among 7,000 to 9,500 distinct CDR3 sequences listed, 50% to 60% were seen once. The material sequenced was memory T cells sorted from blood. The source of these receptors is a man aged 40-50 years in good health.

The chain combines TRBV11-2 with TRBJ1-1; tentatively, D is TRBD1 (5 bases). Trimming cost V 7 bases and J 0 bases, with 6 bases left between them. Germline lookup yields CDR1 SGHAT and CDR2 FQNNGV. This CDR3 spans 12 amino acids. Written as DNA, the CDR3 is TGTGCCAGCAAGGGGATGAACACTGAAGCTTTCTTT. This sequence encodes CASKGMNTEAFF. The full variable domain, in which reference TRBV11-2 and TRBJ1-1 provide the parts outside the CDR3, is EAGVAQSPRYKIIEKRQSVAFWCNPISGHATLYWYQQILGQGPKLLIQFQNNGVVDDSQLPKDRFSAERLKGVDSTLKIQPAKLEDSAVYLCASKGMNTEAFFGQGTRLTVV.

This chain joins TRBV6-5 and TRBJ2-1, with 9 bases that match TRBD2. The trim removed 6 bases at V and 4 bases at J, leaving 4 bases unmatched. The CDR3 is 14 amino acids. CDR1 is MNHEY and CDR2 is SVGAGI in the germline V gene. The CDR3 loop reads CASSRREGYNEQFF. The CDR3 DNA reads TGTGCCAGCAGCAGGCGGGAGGGATACAATGAGCAGTTCTTC.

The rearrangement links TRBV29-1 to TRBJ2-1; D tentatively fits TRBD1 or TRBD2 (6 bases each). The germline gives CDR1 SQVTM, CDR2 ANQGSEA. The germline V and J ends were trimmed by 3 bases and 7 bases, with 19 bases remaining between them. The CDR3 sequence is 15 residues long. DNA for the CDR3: TGCAGCGTTGACTGGCCCGAGGGGGGTCGGAATGAGCAGTTCTTC. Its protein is CSVDWPEGGRNEQFF.

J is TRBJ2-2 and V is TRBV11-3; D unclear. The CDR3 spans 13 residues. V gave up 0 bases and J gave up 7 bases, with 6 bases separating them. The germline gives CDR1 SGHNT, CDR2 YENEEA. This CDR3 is CASSLDQNGELFF. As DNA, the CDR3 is TGTGCCAGCAGCTTAGACCAGAACGGGGAGCTGTTTTTT.

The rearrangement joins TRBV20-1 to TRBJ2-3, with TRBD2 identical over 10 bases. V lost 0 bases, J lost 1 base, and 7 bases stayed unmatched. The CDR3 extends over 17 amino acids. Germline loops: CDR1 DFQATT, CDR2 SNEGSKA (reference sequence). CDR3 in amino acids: CSARDGLAGAGTDTQYF. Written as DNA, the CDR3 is TGCAGTGCTAGAGATGGGCTAGCGGGAGCTGGCACAGATACGCAGTATTTT.

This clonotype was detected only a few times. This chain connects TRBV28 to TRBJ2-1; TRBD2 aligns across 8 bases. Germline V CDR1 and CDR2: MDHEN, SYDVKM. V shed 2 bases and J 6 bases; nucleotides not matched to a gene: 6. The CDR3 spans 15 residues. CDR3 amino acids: CASSLSGRNPNEQFF. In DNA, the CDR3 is TGTGCCAGCAGTTTAAGCGGGAGAAATCCCAATGAGCAGTTCTTC.

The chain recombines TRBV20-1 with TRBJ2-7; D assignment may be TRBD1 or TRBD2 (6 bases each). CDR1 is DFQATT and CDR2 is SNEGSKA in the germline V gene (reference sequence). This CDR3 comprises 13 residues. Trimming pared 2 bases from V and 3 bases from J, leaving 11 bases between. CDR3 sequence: CSARRGAVYEQYF. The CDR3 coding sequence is TGCAGTGCTAGAAGGGGGGCCGTCTACGAGCAGTACTTC.

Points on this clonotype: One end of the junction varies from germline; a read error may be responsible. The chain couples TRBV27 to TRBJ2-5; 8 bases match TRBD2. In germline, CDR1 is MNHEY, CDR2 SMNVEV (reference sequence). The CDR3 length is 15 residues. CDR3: CASTSRGGRREAQYF. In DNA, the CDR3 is TGTGCCAGCACCTCTCGGGGGGGGCGCCGAGAGGCCCAGTACTTC.

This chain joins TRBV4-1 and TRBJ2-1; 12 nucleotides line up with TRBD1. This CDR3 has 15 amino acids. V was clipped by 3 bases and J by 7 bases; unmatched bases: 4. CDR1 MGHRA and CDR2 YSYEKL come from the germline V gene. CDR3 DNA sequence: TGCGCCAGCAGCCAGGGACAGGGGGCAACAAATGAGCAGTTCTTC. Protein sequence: CASSQGQGATNEQFF.

The chain's CDR3 is CAIADRPYEQYF. The CDR3 region has the DNA TGTGCCATCGCCGACAGACCCTACGAGCAGTACTTC. This sequence joins TRBV10-3 and TRBJ2-7; maybe TRBD1 (5 bases). The CDR3 sequence is 12 residues long. Per germline, CDR1 ENHRY and CDR2 SYGVKD. The germline V and J ends were trimmed by 8 bases and 2 bases, with 10 bases remaining between them.

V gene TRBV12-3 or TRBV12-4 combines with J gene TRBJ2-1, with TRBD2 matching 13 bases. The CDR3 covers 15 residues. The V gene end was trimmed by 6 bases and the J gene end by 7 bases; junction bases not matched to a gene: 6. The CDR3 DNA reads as TGTGCCAGCAGAAGGACTAGCGGGAGTAAGAATGAGCAGTTCTTC. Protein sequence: CASRRTSGSKNEQFF.

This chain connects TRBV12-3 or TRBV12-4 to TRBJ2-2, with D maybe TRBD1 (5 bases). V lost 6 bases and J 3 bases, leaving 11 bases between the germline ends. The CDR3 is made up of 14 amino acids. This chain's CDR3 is CASSLIRDTGELFF. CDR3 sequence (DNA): TGTGCCAGCAGCCTCATCAGGGACACCGGGGAGCTGTTTTTT.

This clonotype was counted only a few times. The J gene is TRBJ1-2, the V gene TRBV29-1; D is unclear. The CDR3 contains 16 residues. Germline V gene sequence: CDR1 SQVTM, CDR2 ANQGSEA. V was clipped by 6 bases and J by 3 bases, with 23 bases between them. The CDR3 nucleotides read TGCAGCGTCGGGTTGGACCCTCGGAGGTTGGACTATGGCTACACCTTC. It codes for CSVGLDPRRLDYGYTF.

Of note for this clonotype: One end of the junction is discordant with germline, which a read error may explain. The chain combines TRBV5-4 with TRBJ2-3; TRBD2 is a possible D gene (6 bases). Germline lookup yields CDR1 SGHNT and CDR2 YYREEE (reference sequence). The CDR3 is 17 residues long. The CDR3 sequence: CASSTGGAGTRTDTQYF. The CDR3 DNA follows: TGCGCCAGCAGTACAGGCGGGGCGGGAACCCGCACAGATACGCAGTATTTT.

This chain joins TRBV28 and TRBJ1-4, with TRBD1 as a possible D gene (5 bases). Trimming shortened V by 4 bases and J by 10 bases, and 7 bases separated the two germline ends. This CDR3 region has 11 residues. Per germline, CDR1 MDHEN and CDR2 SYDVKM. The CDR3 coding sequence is TGTGCCAGCAGTTGGGGGGGAAAACTGTTTTTT. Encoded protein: CASSWGGKLFF.

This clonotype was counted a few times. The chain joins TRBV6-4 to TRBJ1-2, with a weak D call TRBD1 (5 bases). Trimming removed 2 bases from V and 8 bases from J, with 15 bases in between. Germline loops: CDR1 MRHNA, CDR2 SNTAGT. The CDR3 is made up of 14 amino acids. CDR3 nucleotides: TGTGCCAGCAGTGACGCTACCGGGGCCGGGGGCTACACCTTC. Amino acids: CASSDATGAGGYTF.

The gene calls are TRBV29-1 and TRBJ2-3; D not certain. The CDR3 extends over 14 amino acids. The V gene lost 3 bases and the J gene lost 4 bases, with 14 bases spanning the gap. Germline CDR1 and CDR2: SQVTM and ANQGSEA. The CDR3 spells CSVEAAWESDTQYF. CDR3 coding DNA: TGCAGCGTTGAGGCAGCTTGGGAATCAGATACGCAGTATTTT.

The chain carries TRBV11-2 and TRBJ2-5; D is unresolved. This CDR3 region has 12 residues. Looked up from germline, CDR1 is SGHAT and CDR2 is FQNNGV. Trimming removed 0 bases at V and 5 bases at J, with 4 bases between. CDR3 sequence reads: CASSLEGETQYF. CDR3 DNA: TGTGCCAGCAGCTTAGAGGGCGAGACCCAGTACTTC.

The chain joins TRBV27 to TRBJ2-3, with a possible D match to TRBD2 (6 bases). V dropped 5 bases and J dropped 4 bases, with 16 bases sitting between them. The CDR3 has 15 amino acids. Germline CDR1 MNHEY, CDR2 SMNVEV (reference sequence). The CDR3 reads CASSVTSLLPDTQYF. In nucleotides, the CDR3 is TGTGCCAGCAGTGTAACTAGCCTGCTCCCAGATACGCAGTATTTT.

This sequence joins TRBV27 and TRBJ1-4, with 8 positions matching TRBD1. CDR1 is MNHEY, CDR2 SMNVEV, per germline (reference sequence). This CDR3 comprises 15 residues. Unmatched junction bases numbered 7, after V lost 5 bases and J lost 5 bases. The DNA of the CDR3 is TGTGCCAGCAGTCTTAGACAGGGGCGGAATGAAAAACTGTTTTTT. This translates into CASSLRQGRNEKLFF.

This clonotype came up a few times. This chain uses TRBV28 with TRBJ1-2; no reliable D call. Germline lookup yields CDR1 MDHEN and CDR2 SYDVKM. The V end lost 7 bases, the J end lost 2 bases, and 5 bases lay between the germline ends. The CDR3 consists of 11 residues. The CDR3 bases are TGTGCCAGCAACGGGAACTATGGCTACACCTTC. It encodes CASNGNYGYTF.

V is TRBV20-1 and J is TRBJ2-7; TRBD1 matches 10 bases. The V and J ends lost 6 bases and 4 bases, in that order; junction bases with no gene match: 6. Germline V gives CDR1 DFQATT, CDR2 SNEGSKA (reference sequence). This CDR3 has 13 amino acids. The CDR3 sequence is CSAPGQGMYEQYF. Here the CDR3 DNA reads TGCAGTGCCCCGGGACAGGGGATGTACGAGCAGTACTTC.

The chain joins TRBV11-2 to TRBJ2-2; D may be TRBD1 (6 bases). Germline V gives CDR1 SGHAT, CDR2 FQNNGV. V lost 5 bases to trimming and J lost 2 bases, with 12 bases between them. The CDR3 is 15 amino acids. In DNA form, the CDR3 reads TGTGCCAGCAGCGCCGTACAGGGCAACACCGGGGAGCTGTTTTTT. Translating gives CASSAVQGNTGELFF.

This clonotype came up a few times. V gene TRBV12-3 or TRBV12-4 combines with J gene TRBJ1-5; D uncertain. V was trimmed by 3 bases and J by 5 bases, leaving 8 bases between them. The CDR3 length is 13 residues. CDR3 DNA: TGTGCCAGCAGTTTTTGGTCAGATCAGCCCCAGCATTTT. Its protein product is CASSFWSDQPQHF.

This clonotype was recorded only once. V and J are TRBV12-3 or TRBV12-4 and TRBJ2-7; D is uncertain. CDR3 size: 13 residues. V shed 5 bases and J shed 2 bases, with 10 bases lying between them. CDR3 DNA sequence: TGTGCCAGCAGTCTATCAGCCCCCTACGAGCAGTACTTC. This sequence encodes CASSLSAPYEQYF.

In nucleotides, the CDR3 is TGCGCCAGCAGCGGCCAGGGACGCTTCTATGGCTACACCTTC. Translated, it gives CASSGQGRFYGYTF. The rearrangement links TRBV4-1 to TRBJ1-2, with D possibly being TRBD1 (5 bases). The V gene lost 5 bases and the J gene lost 4 bases, with 14 bases spanning the gap. The CDR3 is 14 amino acids. Germline CDR1 reads MGHRA; CDR2 reads YSYEKL.

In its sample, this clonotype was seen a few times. The CDR3 region is CASSRGLANTGELFF. The CDR3 DNA sequence: TGTGCCAGCAGCCGAGGACTAGCGAACACCGGGGAGCTGTTTTTT. The rearrangement joins TRBV14 to TRBJ2-2; TRBD2 aligns across 7 bases. V lost 4 bases, J lost 0 bases, and 2 bases stayed unmatched. The CDR3 runs 15 residues. CDR1 is SGHDN, CDR2 FVKESK, per germline.

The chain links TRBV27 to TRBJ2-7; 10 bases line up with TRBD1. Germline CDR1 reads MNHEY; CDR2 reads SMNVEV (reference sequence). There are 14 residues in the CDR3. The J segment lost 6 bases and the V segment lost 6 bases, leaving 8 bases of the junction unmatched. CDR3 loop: CASSRDRGTSEQYF. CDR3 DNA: TGTGCCAGCAGCAGGGACAGGGGAACAAGCGAGCAGTACTTC.

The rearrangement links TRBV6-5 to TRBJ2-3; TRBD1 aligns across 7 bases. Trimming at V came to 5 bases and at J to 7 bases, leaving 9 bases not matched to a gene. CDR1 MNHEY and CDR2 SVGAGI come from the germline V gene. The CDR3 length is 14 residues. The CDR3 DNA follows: TGTGCCAGCAGTAGGGACAGCCGGTCAAATACGCAGTATTTT. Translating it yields CASSRDSRSNTQYF.